This T cell receptor beta chain emerged from a study of T cells in Graves' hyperthyroidism and ophthalmopathy. Diagnostic decisions used clinical symptoms, serum thyroxine and TRAb, thyroid ultrasound and orbital computed tomography. Extraction of PBMCs used roughly 9.3 ml of fresh peripheral blood. RNA transcripts provided the source from which TCR beta CDR3 regions were amplified. The study used the HTBI primer set for a first-round RT-PCR of the TCR CDR3. Via MiXCR, TCRdb re-called the multiplex PCR reads, giving one row per CDR3 protein. The table includes 200,000 to 250,000 distinct CDR3 sequences, 15% to 20% detected once. The sequencing input was blood. The TCR originated in a woman in her late teens or twenties with Graves' ophthalmopathy.

CDR3 sequence (DNA): TGTGCCAGCAGCCAAGAATTTAAAGGCGTAATCACCGGGGAGCTGTTTTTT. It is translated as CASSQEFKGVITGELFF. This chain uses TRBV4-2 with TRBJ2-2; D ambiguous. Germline assignment: CDR1 LGHNA and CDR2 YNFKEQ. This CDR3 comprises 17 residues. V was cut by 0 bases and J by 4 bases, with 15 bases left in between.